What follows are 17 T cell receptor beta chains derived from one specimen sequenced in a study of naive and memory T cell subsets. Two oligonucleotides, mixed equimolar, formed the beta constant-region primer covering TRBC1 and TRBC2. The ligated cDNA underwent four PCR rounds using SP2 and nested alpha and beta constant-region primers. TCRdb re-called the UMI-ligation and nested PCR reads with MiXCR, one entry per CDR3 protein. The sample has some 110,000 distinct CDR3 sequences; over 30% are singletons. Source material: central memory CD4+ T cells from blood. All receptors derive from a human donor in good health.

The V gene is TRBV6-5, the J gene TRBJ2-6; 14 nucleotides align to TRBD2. V was clipped by 7 bases and J by 3 bases; unmatched bases: 11. Germline CDR1 MNHEY, CDR2 SVGAGI. The CDR3 sequence is 19 residues long. CDR3 sequence reads: CASTKTGLAGVVGANVLTF. For the CDR3, the DNA is TGTGCCAGCACCAAAACGGGACTAGCGGGAGTGGTTGGGGCCAACGTCCTGACTTTC.

The chain carries TRBV3-1 and TRBJ2-5, with TRBD2 matching 7 bases. This CDR3 has 13 residues. V shed 2 bases and J 10 bases; nucleotides not matched to a gene: 7. Germline V CDR1 and CDR2: LGHDT, YNNKEL (reference sequence). The CDR3 sequence: CASSQRAGFYQYF. CDR3 in DNA: TGTGCCAGCAGCCAACGAGCGGGATTTTACCAGTACTTC.

This chain links TRBV5-4 with TRBJ2-3, with a possible D match to TRBD1 (6 bases). V lost 0 bases and J 0 bases, leaving 11 bases between the germline ends. Germline V gene lookup returns CDR1 SGHNT and CDR2 YYREEE (reference sequence). The CDR3 consists of 16 residues. CDR3 region: CASSLVTGISTDTQYF. DNA for the CDR3: TGTGCCAGCAGCTTGGTAACAGGGATTAGCACAGATACGCAGTATTTT. Using reference TRBV5-4 and TRBJ2-3 for the parts outside the CDR3, the full variable domain is ETGVTQSPTHLIKTRGQQVTLRCSSQSGHNTVSWYQQALGQGPQFIFQYYREEENGRGNFPPRFSGLQFPNYSSELNVNALELDDSALYLCASSLVTGISTDTQYFGPGTRLTVL.

The chain combines TRBV18 with TRBJ2-7; D possibly matches TRBD1 or TRBD2 (5 bases each). Trimming pared 6 bases from V and 3 bases from J, leaving 15 bases between. Germline CDR1 reads KGHSH; CDR2 reads LQKENI. CDR3 length: 14 amino acids. The CDR3 bases are TGTGCCAGCTCGATGGGGCGAAGCGGCTACGAGCAGTACTTC. It encodes CASSMGRSGYEQYF.

The genes are TRBV28 and TRBJ1-6, with D possibly TRBD1 on 6 matching bases. V was trimmed by 6 bases and J by 4 bases, leaving 13 bases between them. Germline-derived CDR1 and CDR2 are MDHEN and SYDVKM. The CDR3 extends over 15 amino acids. CDR3 protein: CASRWGAVYNSPLHF. For the CDR3, the DNA is TGTGCCAGCAGATGGGGGGCCGTTTATAATTCACCCCTCCACTTT.

There are a few counts of this clonotype. V and J are TRBV11-2 and TRBJ2-1, with 7 bases that match TRBD1. In germline, CDR1 is SGHAT, CDR2 FQNNGV. The CDR3 has 15 amino acids. Unmatched junction bases numbered 5, after V lost 5 bases and J lost 1 base. CDR3 sequence reads: CASSLSQGSYNEQFF. CDR3 nucleotides: TGTGCCAGCAGCCTCTCACAGGGGTCCTACAATGAGCAGTTCTTC. The full variable domain, in which reference TRBV11-2 and TRBJ2-1 provide the parts outside the CDR3, is EAGVAQSPRYKIIEKRQSVAFWCNPISGHATLYWYQQILGQGPKLLIQFQNNGVVDDSQLPKDRFSAERLKGVDSTLKIQPAKLEDSAVYLCASSLSQGSYNEQFFGPGTRLTVL.

This clonotype came up a few times. The chain carries TRBV5-1 and TRBJ2-3, with 8 bases aligning to TRBD2. The CDR3 is made up of 17 amino acids. J lost 0 bases, V lost 0 bases, and 6 bases had no gene match. Germline-derived CDR1 and CDR2 are SGHRS and YFSETQ. The CDR3 region has the DNA TGCGCCAGCAGCTTGGGGACTAGCCACTACAGCACAGATACGCAGTATTTT. It yields the protein CASSLGTSHYSTDTQYF.

This clonotype came up many times. This chain connects TRBV5-4 to TRBJ2-2; 14 nucleotides align to TRBD2. Losses at the gene ends were 5 bases for V and 4 bases for J; bases not matched to a gene: 7. This CDR3 has 17 residues. Germline assignment: CDR1 SGHNT and CDR2 YYREEE (reference sequence). CDR3 sequence (DNA): TGTGCCAGCAGAAACGGACTAGCGGGAGGAGGCACCGGGGAGCTGTTTTTT. Translation: CASRNGLAGGGTGELFF.

The J gene is TRBJ2-7, the V gene TRBV20-1; D not resolved. V was clipped by 3 bases and J by 2 bases, with 14 bases between them. CDR3 length: 14 residues. CDR1 is DFQATT, CDR2 SNEGSKA, per germline (reference sequence). CDR3 protein: CSASSQTDAYEQYF. The CDR3 coding sequence is TGCAGTGCTAGTTCCCAGACGGACGCCTACGAGCAGTACTTC.

This chain connects TRBV27 to TRBJ2-1; 8 bases line up with TRBD1. This CDR3 contains 14 residues. Germline CDR1 MNHEY, CDR2 SMNVEV (reference sequence). V lost 8 bases and J lost 7; bases outside the gene matches: 10. The DNA of the CDR3 is TGTGCCAGCTTCGACAGGGGCATAAGTAATGAGCAGTTCTTC. It translates to CASFDRGISNEQFF.

The CDR3 spells CASSPSRANQPQHF. CDR3 nucleotides: TGTGCCAGCAGTCCCTCTCGGGCGAATCAGCCCCAGCATTTT. The chain is built from TRBV27 and TRBJ1-5; no definite D call. This CDR3 region has 14 residues. V was trimmed by 5 bases and J by 4 bases, leaving 12 bases between them. Per the germline V gene, CDR1 is MNHEY and CDR2 is SMNVEV (reference sequence).

The chain joins TRBV12-3 or TRBV12-4 to TRBJ2-1; 9 bases align to TRBD2. The length of the CDR3 is 15 residues. J was trimmed by 2 bases and V by 3 bases; bases with no gene match: 2. In DNA, the CDR3 is TGTGCCAGCAGTTTGCGGGAGGGCCCCTACAATGAGCAGTTCTTC. Its protein product is CASSLREGPYNEQFF.

The chain joins TRBV12-3 or TRBV12-4 to TRBJ1-1; D gene unclear. The CDR3 is made up of 14 amino acids. Trimming took off 2 bases at V and 1 base at J, with 8 bases between the two ends. The CDR3 DNA is TGTGCCAGCAGTTTAAATAACAGGAACACTGAAGCTTTCTTT. This translates into CASSLNNRNTEAFF.

V is TRBV6-1 and J is TRBJ1-5; D unresolved. This CDR3 contains 13 residues. Germline lookup yields CDR1 MNHNS and CDR2 SASEGT. The V end lost 5 bases, the J end lost 5 bases, and 10 bases lay between the germline ends. DNA for the CDR3: TGTGCCAGCAGTAAAGGGTCATATCAGCCCCAGCATTTT. Translation gives CASSKGSYQPQHF.

This clonotype was detected ten times or more. The V gene is TRBV14, the J gene TRBJ1-1, with unresolved D. This CDR3 has 17 amino acids. V was cut by 4 bases and J by 1 base, with 19 bases left in between. Germline-derived CDR1 and CDR2 are SGHDN and FVKESK. CDR3 nucleotides: TGTGCCAGCAGCCCACGGGATGCGTTTATTAGGAACACTGAAGCTTTCTTT. This gives the protein CASSPRDAFIRNTEAFF.

The CDR3 protein is CASSGRLGRTDTQYF. The CDR3 region has the DNA TGTGCCAGCAGTGGCAGACTTGGGCGCACAGATACGCAGTATTTT. The rearrangement joins TRBV25-1 to TRBJ2-3, with D unclear. In germline, CDR1 is MGHDK, CDR2 SYGVNS. This CDR3 comprises 15 residues. Trimming pared 4 bases from V and 1 base from J, leaving 12 bases between.

This clonotype was detected a few times. V and J are TRBV18 and TRBJ2-2, with D possibly matching TRBD1 (6 bases). Trimming took off 2 bases at V and 6 bases at J, with 13 bases between the two ends. This CDR3 comprises 15 residues. Per germline, CDR1 KGHSH and CDR2 LQKENI. The chain's CDR3 is CASSPGGLFAGELFF. CDR3 nucleotide sequence: TGTGCCAGCTCACCAGGGGGCCTATTCGCCGGGGAGCTGTTTTTT.